This record looks at one T cell receptor (beta chain) sequence and its context. Its specificity is unknown. The sample originates from a study of T cells after posttransplantation cyclophosphamide. Regarding the study as a whole: Recipient CMV seropositivity and CMV reactivation strongly tracked TRB clonality. Skin or GI-infiltrating T cells shared few TRB sequences with blood.

Clones were read by immunoSEQ multiplex PCR, and TCRdb kept only the in-frame ones, dropping some. The sample lists some 61,000 clones, around 93% occurring once. There are 16 residues in the CDR3. Trimming at V came to 0 bases and at J to 8 bases, leaving 9 bases not matched to a gene. Germline CDR1 reads MGHRA; CDR2 reads YSYEKL. This sequence originates from a woman in her 30s in good health and a related stem cell transplant donor. The chain employs TRBV4-1 and TRBJ2-3, with 9 bases matching TRBD2. The sequencing sample was made of PBMCs. The chain's CDR3 is CASSQDLRGGFVTQYF. The CDR3 DNA follows: TGCGCCAGCAGCCAAGATTTGCGGGGGGGCTTTGTTACGCAGTATTTT.